This T cell receptor (beta chain) was sequenced during a study of control samples from healthy donors and cancer patients. Germline CDR1 reads GTSNPN; CDR2 reads SVGIG (reference sequence). The CDR3 extends over 14 amino acids. Losses at the gene ends were 7 bases for V and 4 bases for J; bases not matched to a gene: 8. The repertoire was sequenced with immunoSEQ multiplex PCR; TCRdb's copy has only in-frame clones and lacks some. This table holds about 180,000 clones, just over 90% found once. This sequence joins TRBV30 and TRBJ1-3; 9 bases map to TRBD1. The clonotype originates from a man aged 25-45 years in good health. Sequenced sample: blood. In DNA, the CDR3 is TGTGCCTCGCTCTTGGGACAGGGAGGAAACACCATATATTTT. Its protein product is CASLLGQGGNTIYF.